Each of the 18 T cell receptor beta chains below was sequenced from the same sample in a study of patients and donors after allogeneic stem cell transplantation. MiXCR was run by TCRdb on the RT-PCR reads, yielding one entry per CDR3 protein. The table lists about 230,000 distinct CDR3 sequences, about 14% of them singletons. Sequencing was done on a sample of blood, either unsorted or a sorted T cell fraction (not recorded which). These receptors came from a human donor who was either an allogeneic HSCT recipient or a stem cell or donor lymphocyte infusion donor (not recorded which). It is not recorded whose cells these are; they may come from a transplant donor.

This clonotype was picked up a small number of times. The rearrangement joins TRBV20-1 to TRBJ2-4, with TRBD1 as a possible D gene (5 bases). This CDR3 spans 16 amino acids. V was cut by 0 bases and J by 3 bases, with 15 bases left in between. Germline CDR1 reads DFQATT; CDR2 reads SNEGSKA (reference sequence). For the CDR3, the DNA is TGCAGTGCTAGAGATCAGAGACAGCCAAACAAAAACATTCAGTACTTC. It translates to CSARDQRQPNKNIQYF.

This clonotype occurred many times. The rearrangement uses TRBV6-1 and TRBJ1-5; maybe TRBD1 (6 bases). CDR1 is MNHNS and CDR2 is SASEGT in the germline V gene. The CDR3 is 14 residues long. Deletions cut 2 bases from V and 7 bases from J, with 12 bases between. The CDR3 nucleotides are TGTGCCAGCAGTGAATTCGGGGGCCGACAGCCCCAGCATTTT. Its translation: CASSEFGGRQPQHF.

This clonotype has only a few counts. The chain has TRBV19 and TRBJ1-5, with 12 bases matching TRBD1. This CDR3 region has 16 residues. The V gene end was trimmed by 6 bases and the J gene end by 5 bases; junction bases not matched to a gene: 8. The germline V gene encodes CDR1 LNHDA and CDR2 SQIVND (reference sequence). CDR3 region: CASRKRDRGPHQPQHF. The CDR3, as DNA: TGTGCCAGTAGAAAGAGGGACAGGGGGCCTCATCAGCCCCAGCATTTT.

A few counts support this clonotype. The chain carries TRBV12-3 or TRBV12-4 and TRBJ2-2; maybe TRBD2 (6 bases). Trimming took off 5 bases at V and 4 bases at J, with 17 bases between the two ends. The CDR3 length is 16 residues. The CDR3 DNA reads as TGTGCCAGCAGTGGGAGGTTGGCGTTCGGCACCGGGGAGCTGTTTTTT. Translated, it gives CASSGRLAFGTGELFF.

This clonotype was observed a few times. The chain joins TRBV30 to TRBJ2-3, with 9 bases matching TRBD2. This CDR3 has 16 amino acids. Looked up from germline, CDR1 is GTSNPN and CDR2 is SVGIG (reference sequence). With 0 bases clipped from V and 1 base from J, the junction kept 5 bases outside the gene matches. The CDR3, as DNA: TGTGCCTGGAGTGTACGTCTAGCGGGACGCACAGATACGCAGTATTTT. It specifies CAWSVRLAGRTDTQYF.

This clonotype was observed a handful of times. This chain uses TRBV20-1 with TRBJ1-1; no clear D gene. V lost 3 bases to trimming and J lost 4 bases, with 9 bases between them. CDR3 size: 12 residues. Germline assignment: CDR1 DFQATT and CDR2 SNEGSKA (reference sequence). This chain's CDR3 is CSASPPATEAFF. The CDR3 DNA reads TGCAGTGCTAGTCCCCCGGCCACTGAAGCTTTCTTT.

This chain links TRBV7-2 with TRBJ2-7, with D uncertain. In germline, CDR1 is SGHTA, CDR2 FQGNSA. The CDR3 totals 14 residues. The ends were cut back, 1 base at V and 7 bases at J, with 14 bases in the middle. CDR3 nucleotides: TGTGCCAGCAGCTTAGTGATCGGTTCTGGAGAGCAGTACTTC. Translated: CASSLVIGSGEQYF.

This clonotype has ten or more counts. V is TRBV25-1 and J is TRBJ1-5, with D possibly matching TRBD1 (6 bases). The CDR3 is 16 amino acids. With 2 bases removed from V and 1 base from J, the gap between germline ends came to 12 bases. Germline V lookup: CDR1 MGHDK, CDR2 SYGVNS. This CDR3 is CASSEDSDSSNQPQHF. The CDR3, as DNA: TGTGCCAGCAGTGAAGATTCGGACAGCAGCAATCAGCCCCAGCATTTT.

J is TRBJ1-4 and V is TRBV5-6; the D gene is possibly TRBD1 (5 bases). V lost 4 bases and J lost 7, with 14 bases in between. The CDR3 is 14 residues long. Per the germline V gene, CDR1 is SGHDT and CDR2 is YYEEEE. Written as DNA, the CDR3 is TGTGCCAGCAGCCCCGTTTGGGGGAGTGAAAAACTGTTTTTT. It yields the protein CASSPVWGSEKLFF.

A few counts support this clonotype. The chain couples TRBV4-2 to TRBJ2-1, with 11 bases identical to TRBD2. The CDR3 has 15 residues. Trimming at V came to 4 bases and at J to 6 bases, leaving 5 bases not matched to a gene. In germline, CDR1 is LGHNA, CDR2 YNFKEQ. DNA of the CDR3: TGTGCCAGCAGCCCTTCACTAGCGGGAGCCAATGAGCAGTTCTTC. The encoded protein is CASSPSLAGANEQFF.

Ten or more counts support this clonotype. This rearrangement joins TRBV20-1 to TRBJ1-4; 8 positions agree with TRBD1. Germline V gene lookup returns CDR1 DFQATT and CDR2 SNEGSKA (reference sequence). This CDR3 contains 14 residues. With V trimmed by 3 bases and J by 6 bases, 6 bases remained unmatched. In nucleotides, the CDR3 is TGCAGTGCTAGCCTTGGACAGGGAGATGAAAAACTGTTTTTT. It codes for CSASLGQGDEKLFF.

In this sample, this clonotype turned up a few times. The rearrangement links TRBV5-1 to TRBJ2-3; 8 nucleotides match TRBD1. V lost 2 bases and J lost 1; bases outside the gene matches: 6. The CDR3 has 16 residues. Germline CDR1 is SGHRS and CDR2 is YFSETQ. Here the CDR3 DNA reads TGCGCCAGCAGCTTCCGAGGACAGGGAGGCACAGATACGCAGTATTTT. It encodes CASSFRGQGGTDTQYF.

This clonotype has at least ten counts. The chain employs TRBV4-2 and TRBJ1-1, with D unclear. Per germline, CDR1 LGHNA and CDR2 YNFKEQ. V lost 0 bases, J lost 1 base, and 12 bases lay in between. CDR3 size: 16 residues. CDR3 nucleotides: TGTGCCAGCAGCCAAGATGAGGAACAGTCGAACACTGAAGCTTTCTTT. Translating gives CASSQDEEQSNTEAFF.

This chain joins TRBV29-1 and TRBJ1-5; D unclear. Germline V lookup: CDR1 SQVTM, CDR2 ANQGSEA. CDR3 length equals 13 residues. V was clipped by 6 bases and J by 7 bases, with 16 bases between them. In DNA form, the CDR3 reads TGCAGCGTGTCAGACGGGGTGAAGCAGCCCCAGCATTTT. Its translation is CSVSDGVKQPQHF.

J is TRBJ1-3 and V is TRBV13; D possibly corresponds to TRBD1 (6 bases). Trimming cost V 5 bases and J 6 bases, with 14 bases left between them. Germline V gives CDR1 PRHDT, CDR2 FYEKMQ (reference sequence). CDR3 length: 14 residues. The CDR3 is CASSRGHGENTIYF. For the CDR3, the DNA is TGTGCCAGCAGCCGGGGACACGGAGAAAACACCATATATTTT.

This clonotype was counted a few times. The chain uses TRBV7-9 and TRBJ2-7, with D unclear. The CDR3 extends over 11 amino acids. V lost 5 bases, J lost 6 bases, and 8 bases lay in between. Germline loops: CDR1 SEHNR, CDR2 FQNEAQ (reference sequence). The CDR3 reads CASSPMAEQYF. In DNA, the CDR3 is TGTGCCAGCAGCCCCATGGCCGAGCAGTACTTC.

The chain has TRBV5-1 and TRBJ2-1; D not certain. Germline CDR1 and CDR2: SGHRS and YFSETQ. Trimming left V 0 bases short and J 9 bases short, with 7 bases between. This CDR3 is built from 12 residues. CDR3 nucleotide sequence: TGCGCCAGCAGCTTGGAGGAGAGTGAGCAGTTCTTC. Translated, it gives CASSLEESEQFF.

The CDR3 DNA reads TGTGCCAGCAGTGATCGCTATGGCTACACCTTC. Residues: CASSDRYGYTF. The V gene is TRBV2, the J gene TRBJ1-2; D unclear. The CDR3 spans 11 residues. Per the germline V gene, CDR1 is SNHLY and CDR2 is FYNNEI. V lost 3 bases and J 4 bases, leaving 3 bases between the germline ends.